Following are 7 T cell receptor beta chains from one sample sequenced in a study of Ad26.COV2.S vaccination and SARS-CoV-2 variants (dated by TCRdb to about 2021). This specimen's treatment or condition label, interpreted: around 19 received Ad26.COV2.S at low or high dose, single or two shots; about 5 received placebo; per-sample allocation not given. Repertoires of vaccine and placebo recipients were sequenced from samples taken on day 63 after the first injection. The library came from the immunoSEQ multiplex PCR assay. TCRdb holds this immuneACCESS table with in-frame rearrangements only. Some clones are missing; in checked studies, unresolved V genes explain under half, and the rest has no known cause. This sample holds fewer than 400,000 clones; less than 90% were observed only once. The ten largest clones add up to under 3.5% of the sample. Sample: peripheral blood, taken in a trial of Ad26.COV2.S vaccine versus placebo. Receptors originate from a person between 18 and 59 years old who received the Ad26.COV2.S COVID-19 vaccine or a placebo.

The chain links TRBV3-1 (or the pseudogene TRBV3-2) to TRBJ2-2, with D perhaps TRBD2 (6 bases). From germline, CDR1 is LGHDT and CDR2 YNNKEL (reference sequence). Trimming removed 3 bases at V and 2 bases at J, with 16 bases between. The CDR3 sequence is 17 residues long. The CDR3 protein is CASSHESGTFNTGELFF. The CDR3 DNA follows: TGTGCCAGCAGCCATGAGTCCGGGACTTTTAACACCGGGGAGCTGTTTTTT.

CDR3 in amino acids: CASSLLMFGQGYTDTQYF. Here the CDR3 DNA reads TGTGCCAGCAGCTTGTTAATGTTTGGACAGGGCTACACAGATACGCAGTATTTT. The chain links TRBV5-5 to TRBJ2-3; the match to TRBD1 covers 8 bases. After removal of 1 base from V and 2 bases from J, the junction contained 12 bases not matched to a gene. Looked up from germline, CDR1 is SGHKS and CDR2 is YYEKEE (reference sequence). CDR3 length equals 18 residues.

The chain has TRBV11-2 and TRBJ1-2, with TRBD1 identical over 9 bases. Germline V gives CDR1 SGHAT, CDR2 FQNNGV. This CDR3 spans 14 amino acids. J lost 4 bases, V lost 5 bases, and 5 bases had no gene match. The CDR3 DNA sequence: TGTGCCAGCAGCCTACCGACAGGGGGCTATGGCTACACCTTC. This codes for CASSLPTGGYGYTF. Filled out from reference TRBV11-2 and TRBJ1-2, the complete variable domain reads EAGVAQSPRYKIIEKRQSVAFWCNPISGHATLYWYQQILGQGPKLLIQFQNNGVVDDSQLPKDRFSAERLKGVDSTLKIQPAKLEDSAVYLCASSLPTGGYGYTFGSGTRLTVV.

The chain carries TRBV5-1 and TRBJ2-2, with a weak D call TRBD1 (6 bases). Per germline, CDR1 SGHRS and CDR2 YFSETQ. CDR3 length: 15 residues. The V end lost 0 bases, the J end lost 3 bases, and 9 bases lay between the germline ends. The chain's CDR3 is CASSLDRAHTGELFF. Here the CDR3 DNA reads TGCGCCAGCAGCTTGGACAGGGCTCACACCGGGGAGCTGTTTTTT. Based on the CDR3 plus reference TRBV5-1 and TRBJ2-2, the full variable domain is KAGVTQTPRYLIKTRGQQVTLSCSPISGHRSVSWYQQTPGQGLQFLFEYFSETQRNKGNFPGRFSGRQFSNSRSEMNVSTLELGDSALYLCASSLDRAHTGELFFGEGSRLTVL.

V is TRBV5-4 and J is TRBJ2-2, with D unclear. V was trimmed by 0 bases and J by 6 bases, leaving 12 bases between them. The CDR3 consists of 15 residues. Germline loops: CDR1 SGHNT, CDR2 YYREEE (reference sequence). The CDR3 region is CASSLGRVGAGELFF. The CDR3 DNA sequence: TGTGCCAGCAGCTTGGGAAGAGTTGGTGCCGGGGAGCTGTTTTTT.

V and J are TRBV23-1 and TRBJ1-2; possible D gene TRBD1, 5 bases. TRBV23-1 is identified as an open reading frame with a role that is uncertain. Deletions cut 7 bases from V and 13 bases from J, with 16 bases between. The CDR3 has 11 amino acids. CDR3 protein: CASKWGSSITF. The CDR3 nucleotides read TGCGCCAGCAAATGGGGCAGTTCGATCACCTTC.

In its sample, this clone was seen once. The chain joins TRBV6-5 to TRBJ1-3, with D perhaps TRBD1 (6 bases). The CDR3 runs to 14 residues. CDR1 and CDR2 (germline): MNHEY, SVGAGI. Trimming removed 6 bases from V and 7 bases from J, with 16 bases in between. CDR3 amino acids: CASRRTDSPNTIYF. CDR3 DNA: TGTGCCAGCAGGCGGACAGACTCTCCTAACACCATATATTTT.